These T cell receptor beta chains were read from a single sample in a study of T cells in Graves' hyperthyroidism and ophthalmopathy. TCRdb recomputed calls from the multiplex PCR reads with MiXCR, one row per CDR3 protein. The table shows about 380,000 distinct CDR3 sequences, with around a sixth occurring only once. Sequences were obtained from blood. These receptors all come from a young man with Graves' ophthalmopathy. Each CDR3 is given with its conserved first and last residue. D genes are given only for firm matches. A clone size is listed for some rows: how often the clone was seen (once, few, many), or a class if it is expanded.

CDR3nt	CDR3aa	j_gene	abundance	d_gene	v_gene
TGTGCCAGCAGCCCCTTAGGTGCAACTAATGAAAAACTGTTTTTT	CASSPLGATNEKLFF	TRBJ1-4	many	-	TRBV12-3/TRBV12-4
-	CASSTSSTAEAFF	TRBJ1-1	many	-	TRBV4-1
TGTGCCAGCAGTGAATTCCCAGGGAACACCTACGAGCAGTACTTC	CASSEFPGNTYEQYF	TRBJ2-7	many	-	TRBV6-1
TGTGCCAGCAGTTTAACGGGGGGCGCCTATAATTCACCCCTCCACTTT	CASSLTGGAYNSPLHF	TRBJ1-6	many	-	TRBV12-3/TRBV12-4
TGTGCCAGCAGCTTAGATAGGGGGCTTGCTTTCTTT	CASSLDRGLAFF	TRBJ1-1	many	TRBD1	TRBV11-2
TGTGCCAGCAGTTTCCGGGGACTGGGTACGCAGTATTTT	CASSFRGLGTQYF	TRBJ2-3	-	-	TRBV28
TGCAGTGCTAGAAGGCTTAGGGGCTACGAGCAGTACTTC	CSARRLRGYEQYF	TRBJ2-7	many	-	TRBV20-1
TGTGCCAGCAGCGTGGACCCGGGAGGGTTTGGAGAAGCTTTCTTT	CASSVDPGGFGEAFF	TRBJ1-1	few	-	TRBV5-5
TGTGCCAGCAGTCCCCGGCGGGGTCTTGAGCAGTTCTTC	CASSPRRGLEQFF	TRBJ2-1	-	-	TRBV27
TGCGCCAGCAGCTCGGGGGACACCCACATGAACACTGAAGCTTTCTTT	CASSSGDTHMNTEAFF	TRBJ1-1	many	-	TRBV5-1
TGTGCCAGCAGCTTGTTAGATAGGGCTGGAAACACCATATATTTT	CASSLLDRAGNTIYF	TRBJ1-3	-	-	TRBV5-5
TGTGCCAGCAGCCCGGGGACAGAGAGTTTTTATAGCAATCAGCCCCAGCATTTT	CASSPGTESFYSNQPQHF	TRBJ1-5	-	TRBD1	TRBV7-9
TGTGCCAGCACCATTCGGGAGGGATATTATGGAACCGGGGAGCTGTTTTTT	CASTIREGYYGTGELFF	TRBJ2-2	-	TRBD2	TRBV5-6
TGTGCCAGCACCCGATCTCCTGAAGCTTTCTTT	CASTRSPEAFF	TRBJ1-1	many	-	TRBV28
TGTGCCAGCAGCCTCGCGACAGGGGAATATGGCTACACCTTC	CASSLATGEYGYTF	TRBJ1-2	-	TRBD1	TRBV11-2
TGTGCCAGCAGTAAAGGGTACACTTATAATGAAAAACTGTTTTTT	CASSKGYTYNEKLFF	TRBJ1-4	-	-	TRBV12-3/TRBV12-4
TGTGCCAGCAGCCCCCTGGGCCTCAGCGGAGCGAACACCGGGGAGCTGTTTTTT	CASSPLGLSGANTGELFF	TRBJ2-2	many	-	TRBV7-3
TGTGCCAGCAGCCAAGTCAGGGGCGCAGGTCAGCCCCAGCATTTT	CASSQVRGAGQPQHF	TRBJ1-5	many	-	TRBV27
TGTGCCAGCAGCCAAGACCCAGGGGGCGACTATGGCTACACCTTC	CASSQDPGGDYGYTF	TRBJ1-2	-	TRBD1	TRBV3-1
TGTGCCAGCAGCCCCGAGCGGGGTTACAATGAGCAGTTCTTC	CASSPERGYNEQFF	TRBJ2-1	-	TRBD2	TRBV13
TGCAGCGTTGACGCTGTTTCGGAGAATGGCTACACCTTC	CSVDAVSENGYTF	TRBJ1-2	-	-	TRBV29-1
TGTGCCAGCATCTCACAGGGCTCCGTCGATCAGCCCCAGCATTTT	CASISQGSVDQPQHF	TRBJ1-5	few	-	TRBV6-1
TGCAGTGCCATTAGGGTGGGACGGAGCACAGATACGCAGTATTTT	CSAIRVGRSTDTQYF	TRBJ2-3	many	-	TRBV20-1
TGTGCCAGCAGCTGGGGGGACAGGAGGAAAAGAGAGACCCAGTACTTC	CASSWGDRRKRETQYF	TRBJ2-5	-	TRBD1	TRBV5-6
TGTGCCAGCAGCACACCATCCACAGGGAAAGGGTACAATGAGCAGTTCTTC	CASSTPSTGKGYNEQFF	TRBJ2-1	-	-	TRBV7-8
TGTGCCAGCAAATCGGGGGACAGAACCCACCAAGAGACCCAGTACTTC	CASKSGDRTHQETQYF	TRBJ2-5	-	-	TRBV2
TGTGCCGGCAGCTTAGGGGAGGTTGGGGGGGGCTGGACCCAGTACTTC	CAGSLGEVGGGWTQYF	TRBJ2-5	-	-	TRBV7-8
TGTGCCAGCAGTCGACCCGGGCTAGCGGGCGAGACCCAGTACTTC	CASSRPGLAGETQYF	TRBJ2-5	few	TRBD2	TRBV12-3/TRBV12-4
TGCAGCATCCAACAGGGGGGGAACACTGAAGCTTTCTTT	CSIQQGGNTEAFF	TRBJ1-1	-	TRBD1	TRBV29-1